Shown below are 32 T cell receptor beta chains from a single sample sequenced in a study of breast tumors, draining lymph nodes, adjacent tissues listed by TCRdb under 2016. Libraries came from multiplex PCR. Sequencing took place on an Illumina HiSeq 2000. TCRdb applied fastp at Q25 and MiXCR to the public reads, then kept only in-frame beta chains. All rows with the same CDR3 protein become a single entry with the most common DNA and genes. This sample gives about 180,000 distinct CDR3 sequences in total; around 35% of them show up just once. In total, the top ten clones hold 3.8% of the sample. Lymph node samples were obtained from the axillary draining lymph nodes of breast cancer patients. Specimen: axillary lymph node tissue. The receptors were gathered from a female donor with breast cancer. Some clones in this sample may be carry-over from other donors' samples.

This clonotype was seen a handful of times. A much larger clonotype is one base distant, so this may be a read error. The chain links TRBV20-1 to TRBJ1-2, with TRBD1 as a possible D gene (6 bases). CDR1 DFQATT and CDR2 SNEGSKA come from the germline V gene (reference sequence). This CDR3 region has 12 residues. CDR3 protein: CSATGQLYGSTF. The CDR3 DNA reads TGCAGTGCTACCGGACAGCTTTATGGCTCCACCTTC.

This clonotype was found many times. The genes are TRBV29-1 and TRBJ2-7, with 9 bases aligning to TRBD1. The CDR3 totals 14 residues. Germline CDR1 reads SQVTM; CDR2 reads ANQGSEA. The junction had 8 bases not matched to a gene; V was cut back by 6 bases and J by 2 bases. The CDR3 DNA follows: TGCAGCGTCGTAGTACAGGGGGCTCCCTACGAGCAGTACTTC. It encodes CSVVVQGAPYEQYF.

V and J are TRBV3-1 and TRBJ1-4; tentatively, D is TRBD1 (5 bases). V lost 1 base and J 5 bases, leaving 14 bases between the germline ends. The germline V gene encodes CDR1 LGHDT and CDR2 YNNKEL (reference sequence). The CDR3 consists of 16 residues. CDR3 sequence reads: CASSQVRGGSNEKLFF. The CDR3 DNA reads TGTGCCAGCAGCCAAGTGAGGGGCGGTTCAAATGAAAAACTGTTTTTT.

With regard to this clonotype: Just one base apart from a much larger clone, this may be a read error. The J gene is TRBJ1-4, the V gene TRBV28, with D possibly TRBD1 on 5 matching bases. This CDR3 is built from 13 residues. In germline, CDR1 is MDHEN, CDR2 SYDVKM. The CDR3 sequence is CASREGLHEKLSF. Here the CDR3 DNA reads TGTGCCAGCCGGGAGGGGCTCCATGAAAAACTGTCTTTT.

In regard to this clonotype: A junction boundary mismatches the germline segment, possibly from a read error. J is TRBJ2-7 and V is TRBV20-1; 7 bases agree with TRBD2. The CDR3 totals 13 residues. Germline V gene data show CDR1 as DFQATT and CDR2 as SNEGSKA (reference sequence). CDR3 sequence (DNA): TGCAGCGCTAGAGGCCTAGCGGCATACGCGCAGTACTTC. Translated: CSARGLAAYAQYF.

On this clonotype itself: Since a much larger clone is just one base distant, this may be a read error. In this CDR3 the conserved last residue, phenylalanine or tryptophan, is missing, so a read error is likely. The rearrangement links TRBV9 to TRBJ1-2, with 7 bases fitting TRBD1. Germline V CDR1 and CDR2: SGDLS, YYNGEE. CDR3 length: 13 amino acids. Trimming took 3 bases from V and 4 from J; bases not matched to a gene: 3. CDR3 sequence: CASSGQGRYGYTS. The CDR3 nucleotides read TGTGCCAGCAGCGGACAGGGCCGCTATGGCTACACCTCC.

At least ten counts were recorded for this clonotype. The rearrangement uses TRBV14 and TRBJ1-2; D remains unclear. The germline gives CDR1 SGHDN, CDR2 FVKESK. The CDR3 consists of 14 residues. Trimming cost V 0 bases and J 8 bases, with 13 bases left between them. The CDR3 reads CASSQDIGSQGYTF. Written as DNA, the CDR3 is TGTGCCAGCAGCCAAGATATAGGGAGTCAAGGCTACACCTTC.

This clonotype was observed a few times. It may be a read error: a sequence one base away is much more abundant. The rearrangement joins TRBV9 to TRBJ2-7, with a tentative D call TRBD2 (6 bases). Germline V CDR1 and CDR2: SGDLS, YYNGEE. This CDR3 has 14 residues. In DNA form, the CDR3 reads TGTGCCAGCCGCGTAGGAGGGGATACCCACGAGCAGTACTTC. This translates into CASRVGGDTHEQYF.

Worth noting for this clonotype: The junction differs from germline at one of its ends, possibly a read error. This chain links TRBV25-1 with TRBJ2-1; D is unclear. The CDR3 consists of 14 residues. Germline V gene sequence: CDR1 MGHDK, CDR2 SYGVNS. The CDR3 region has the DNA TGTGCCGGCAGTATTACAAGGATTCCCAATGAGCAGTTCTTC. Its translation is CAGSITRIPNEQFF.

With respect to this clonotype: The DNA is left out, because the CDR3 cannot be placed on it with certainty; the CDR3 is given as TCRdb lists it. J is TRBJ1-3 and V is TRBV10-3; the DNA was not used to check the table's D call, TRBD1. The CDR3 comprises 21 residues, both ends counted. From germline, CDR1 is ENHRY and CDR2 SYGVKD. CDR3 region: CAISNQDGLHEAFFGQGTIYF.

This chain connects TRBV6-2 or TRBV6-3 to TRBJ1-5; 7 nucleotides align to TRBD1. The germline gives CDR1 MNHEY, CDR2 SVGEGT. The CDR3 covers 15 residues. Trimming took 5 bases from V and 0 from J; bases not matched to a gene: 4. The CDR3 nucleotides are TGTGCCAGCAGTCCGGACAGGACTAGCAATCAGCCCCAGCATTTT. Its translation is CASSPDRTSNQPQHF.

This clonotype was picked up many times. The V and J genes are TRBV2 and TRBJ1-3; 7 bases are a match to TRBD1. Germline V CDR1 and CDR2: SNHLY, FYNNEI. CDR3 length: 16 residues. J gave up 0 bases and V 6 bases, and 8 bases lay outside the gene matches. CDR3 in DNA: TGTGCCAGCAGGGGGTTGACAGGGAGCTCTGGAAACACCATATATTTT. Amino acid sequence: CASRGLTGSSGNTIYF.

The rearrangement links TRBV30 to TRBJ1-3; D remains ambiguous. Trimming stripped 0 bases from V and 2 bases from J, with 17 bases between. This CDR3 has 17 amino acids. Germline lookup yields CDR1 GTSNPN and CDR2 SVGIG (reference sequence). In DNA, the CDR3 is TGTGCCTGGAGTGTGGGCGGGAACGGACGACCTGGAAACACCATATATTTT. Its protein is CAWSVGGNGRPGNTIYF.

To note about this clonotype: Because it lacks the conserved phenylalanine or tryptophan at the end, this CDR3 is likely a read error. Because the CDR3's place on the DNA is in doubt, the DNA is left out and the CDR3 is given as listed by TCRdb. This chain uses TRBV7-3 with TRBJ2-7; no DNA check was done on the table's D call, TRBD2. Termini included, the CDR3 measures 14 amino acids. Germline V gene lookup returns CDR1 SGHTA and CDR2 FQGTGA. The CDR3 protein is CASSPSGSSYERYL.

This clonotype was seen many times. The rearrangement links TRBV2 to TRBJ2-1, with 8 bases matching TRBD1. V was pared by 10 bases and J by 4 bases, with 6 bases of the junction left unmatched. This CDR3 has 13 residues. Germline V gives CDR1 SNHLY, CDR2 FYNNEI. The CDR3 region has the DNA TGTGCCACTGGGACAGGCCTTTACAATGAGCAGTTCTTC. This translates into CATGTGLYNEQFF.

This clonotype was recorded at least ten times. The chain uses TRBV9 and TRBJ2-2; D gene ambiguous. Germline CDR1 SGDLS, CDR2 YYNGEE. The CDR3 is 14 amino acids. The V end was cut by 3 bases, the J end by 4 bases, with 10 bases between. The CDR3 nucleotides read TGTGCCAGCAGCGACAACTCGGGCACCGGGGAGCTGTTTTTT. This translates into CASSDNSGTGELFF.

The CDR3 protein is CAISLRSDSKRRAGTQYF. In DNA, the CDR3 is TGTGCCATCAGCCTGCGGAGTGACTCCAAGAGAAGGGCGGGGACCCAGTACTTC. V and J are TRBV10-3 and TRBJ2-5, with D possibly being TRBD2 (5 bases). The germline V gene encodes CDR1 ENHRY and CDR2 SYGVKD. The CDR3 has 18 amino acids. Deletions cut 6 bases from V and 7 bases from J, with 30 bases between.

A note on this clonotype: The limits of the CDR3 on the DNA are not certain, so only TCRdb's listed CDR3 is given. The chain has TRBV12-3 or TRBV12-4 and TRBJ2-6; TRBD1 is the table's D call, not checked against the DNA. The CDR3 adds up to 17 amino acids, both ends counted. The CDR3 region is CASSFGAGAGGANILSF.

In the case of this clonotype: This likely comes from a read error, as the CDR3 has no conserved phenylalanine or tryptophan at its end. The chain carries TRBV7-2 and TRBJ1-1; no reliable D call. The CDR3 extends over 16 amino acids. The ends were cut back, 7 bases at V and 1 base at J, with 19 bases in the middle. The germline V gene has CDR1 SGHTA and CDR2 FQGNSA. The CDR3 nucleotides read TGTGCCAGCATCCCTCATGTCGGCCGGACGAACACTGAAGCTTTCTGT. Its protein product is CASIPHVGRTNTEAFC.

Only a few counts were recorded for this clonotype. Being one base from a much bigger clone, this may be a read error. The chain joins TRBV7-3 to TRBJ2-1; 10 bases map to TRBD2. The CDR3 sequence is 15 residues long. The V gene's germline CDR1 is SGHTA and CDR2 FQGTGA. The CDR3 is CASSPRLAGANEQLF. The CDR3 coding sequence is TGTGCCAGCAGCCCACGGCTAGCGGGGGCTAATGAGCAGCTCTTC.

This clonotype was counted once. This sequence joins TRBV14 and TRBJ2-3; D is possibly TRBD1 or TRBD2 (5 bases each). Trimming left V 1 base short and J 0 bases short, with 11 bases between. This CDR3 is built from 16 residues. Looked up from germline, CDR1 is SGHDN and CDR2 is FVKESK. CDR3 sequence reads: CASSQVDWGSTDTQYF. The CDR3 nucleotides are TGTGCCAGCAGCCAAGTGGATTGGGGGAGCACAGATACGCAGTATTTT.

This sequence joins TRBV9 and TRBJ1-3; maybe TRBD1 (6 bases). The germline CDR1 and CDR2 sequences are SGDLS and YYNGEE. CDR3 size: 15 residues. Trimming pared 4 bases from V and 4 bases from J, leaving 15 bases between. The CDR3 is CASSLGSGVGNTIYF. As DNA, the CDR3 is TGTGCCAGCAGCTTAGGTTCAGGGGTGGGAAACACCATATATTTT.

In its sample, this clonotype was seen many times. V is TRBV20-1 and J is TRBJ2-3, with D possibly matching TRBD2 (6 bases). The length of the CDR3 is 13 residues. Trimming cost V 4 bases and J 0 bases, with 8 bases left between them. Germline assignment: CDR1 DFQATT and CDR2 SNEGSKA (reference sequence). The CDR3 sequence: CSATGTSTDTQYF. The CDR3 coding sequence is TGCAGTGCTACCGGGACTAGCACAGATACGCAGTATTTT.

This clonotype was seen many times. The V gene is TRBV5-6, the J gene TRBJ2-7; TRBD2 matches at 7 bases. V shed 5 bases and J 1 base; nucleotides not matched to a gene: 9. CDR1 and CDR2 from the germline V gene are SGHDT and YYEEEE. This CDR3 region has 15 residues. The CDR3 sequence: CASSRTSETSYEQYF. CDR3 DNA sequence: TGTGCCAGCAGTCGTACTAGCGAGACTTCCTACGAGCAGTACTTC.

The rearrangement links TRBV10-3 to TRBJ2-2; TRBD1 matches at 12 bases. Germline V lookup: CDR1 ENHRY, CDR2 SYGVKD. V lost 4 bases and J lost 5; bases outside the gene matches: 8. CDR3 size: 17 residues. CDR3 nucleotide sequence: TGTGCCATCAGTGCTTCTCCGGGACAGGGGGCAACCGGGGAGCTGTTTTTT. This codes for CAISASPGQGATGELFF.

This clonotype came up once. This chain links TRBV20-1 with TRBJ2-1; unclear D gene. V lost 4 bases and J 11 bases, leaving 3 bases between the germline ends. CDR1 and CDR2 (germline): DFQATT, SNEGSKA (reference sequence). The CDR3 totals 8 residues. CDR3 sequence: CSAKQQFF. In DNA, the CDR3 is TGCAGTGCTAAGCAGCAGTTCTTC.

V and J are TRBV20-1 and TRBJ1-6; possibly TRBD1 for D (5 bases). V lost 0 bases, J lost 10 bases, and 16 bases lay in between. CDR1 and CDR2 (germline): DFQATT, SNEGSKA (reference sequence). CDR3 length equals 15 residues. For the CDR3, the DNA is TGCAGTGCTAGAGATTGGACTAGCGGGGGATCACCCCTCCACTTT. Amino acids: CSARDWTSGGSPLHF.

V usage is TRBV6-1 and J usage is TRBJ2-7, with 8 bases aligning to TRBD1. The CDR3 is 15 residues long. CDR1 and CDR2 (germline): MNHNS, SASEGT. V dropped 10 bases and J dropped 3; count of bases not matched to a gene: 14. This CDR3 is CATPRPDREHYEQYF. In DNA, the CDR3 is TGTGCCACGCCACGGCCGGACAGGGAACACTACGAGCAGTACTTC.

This clonotype was observed many times. This chain links TRBV5-1 with TRBJ2-5; D unresolved. CDR1 SGHRS and CDR2 YFSETQ come from the germline V gene. V was pared by 0 bases and J by 2 bases, with 11 bases between. The CDR3 has 15 amino acids. The chain's CDR3 is CASSLGPANQETQYF. The CDR3 DNA sequence: TGCGCCAGCAGCTTGGGTCCCGCGAATCAAGAGACCCAGTACTTC.

The CDR3, as DNA: TGCGCCAGCAGTCACAAAGGAATCTGGACAGGCAGCTACGAGCAGTACTTC. This gives the protein CASSHKGIWTGSYEQYF. The chain couples TRBV5-1 to TRBJ2-7; 7 bases are shared with TRBD1. Germline values: CDR1 SGHRS, CDR2 YFSETQ. The CDR3 extends over 17 amino acids. J lost 3 bases, V lost 5 bases, and 17 bases had no gene match. Full variable domain (rest looked up from reference TRBV5-1 and TRBJ2-7): KAGVTQTPRYLIKTRGQQVTLSCSPISGHRSVSWYQQTPGQGLQFLFEYFSETQRNKGNFPGRFSGRQFSNSRSEMNVSTLELGDSALYLCASSHKGIWTGSYEQYFGPGTRLTVT.

This clonotype occurred many times. The chain joins TRBV29-1 to TRBJ2-1, with D possibly matching TRBD2 (6 bases). The CDR3 is 15 residues long. V was cut by 0 bases and J by 3 bases, with 12 bases left in between. CDR1 SQVTM and CDR2 ANQGSEA come from the germline V gene. The CDR3 spells CSVEDLPGDYNEQFF. CDR3 bases: TGCAGCGTTGAAGATCTTCCGGGGGACTACAATGAGCAGTTCTTC.

With regard to this clonotype: The junction departs from germline at one end; a sequencing error may be responsible. In DNA, the CDR3 is TGTGCCAGTAGCTCCGTAGGGGGGGAGACCCAGCACTTC. It translates to CASSSVGGETQHF. The chain combines TRBV7-9 with TRBJ2-5; D might be TRBD2 (7 bases). The CDR3 is 13 residues long. Germline lookup yields CDR1 SEHNR and CDR2 FQNEAQ (reference sequence).